These T cell receptor beta chains were read from a single sample in a study of Ad26.COV2.S vaccination and SARS-CoV-2 variants. Some clones are missing from TCRdb's copy, which holds only in-frame ones; the method was immunoSEQ multiplex PCR. This sample has approximately 340,000 clones, with approximately 90% found just once. The material was peripheral blood, obtained after recovery from COVID-19. Source of these receptors: a human donor who had recovered from COVID-19. CDR3s include the opening cysteine and the closing phenylalanine or tryptophan. The D gene is left open where the match is weak. The size field is filled for only some rows; it gives once, few, many or a size class.

J gene,clone size,D gene,V gene,CDR3 protein,CDR3 DNA
TRBJ1-1,NA,NA,TRBV27,CASSFSIGITEAFF,TGTGCCAGCAGTTTCTCTATCGGGATCACTGAAGCTTTCTTT
TRBJ1-4,NA,NA,TRBV6-5,CASSYGVLPEEKLFF,TGTGCCAGCAGTTATGGGGTCTTGCCGGAGGAAAAACTGTTTTTT
TRBJ2-7,NA,NA,TRBV6-5,CASSQDRPYEQYF,TGTGCCAGCAGTCAGGACAGACCCTACGAGCAGTACTTC
TRBJ2-1,NA,TRBD2,TRBV5-6,CASSFRLAGGGEQFF,TGTGCCAGCAGCTTTCGTCTAGCGGGAGGGGGTGAGCAGTTCTTC
TRBJ2-2,NA,TRBD1,TRBV7-3,CASSPFRTGSNTGELFF,TGTGCCAGCAGCCCCTTCCGGACAGGCTCGAACACCGGGGAGCTGTTTTTT
TRBJ2-5,NA,TRBD1,TRBV10-3,CAISEYRGERETQYF,TGTGCCATCAGTGAGTACAGGGGTGAACGAGAGACCCAGTACTTC
TRBJ2-2,NA,NA,TRBV5-1,CASSTNRARSVTGELFF,TGCGCCAGCAGCACCAATCGGGCTAGGTCGGTCACCGGGGAGCTGTTTTTT
TRBJ2-2,NA,NA,TRBV7-3,CASSLPGAGELFF,TGTGCCAGCAGCCTCCCGGGGGCCGGGGAGCTGTTTTTT
TRBJ2-4,NA,NA,TRBV7-9,CASSPPARGADIQYF,TGTGCCAGCAGCCCCCCCGCGAGGGGAGCGGACATTCAGTACTTC
TRBJ2-2,once,NA,TRBV9,CASSVDRGSGELFF,TGTGCCAGCAGCGTAGATAGGGGGTCCGGGGAGCTGTTTTTT
TRBJ2-7,NA,NA,TRBV3-1/TRBV3-2,CASSQGQSLGYEQYF,TGTGCCAGCAGCCAAGGTCAGTCCCTGGGATACGAGCAGTACTTC
TRBJ1-1,NA,NA,TRBV19,CASSEQGNTEAFF,TGTGCCAGTAGTGAACAGGGGAACACTGAAGCTTTCTTT
TRBJ2-3,few,NA,TRBV7-6,CASSLGWGGPDTQYF,TGTGCCAGCAGCTTAGGTTGGGGGGGCCCAGATACGCAGTATTTT
TRBJ2-3,NA,TRBD2,TRBV9,CASSVESSGGITDTQYF,TGTGCCAGCAGCGTAGAGAGTAGCGGGGGTATAACAGATACGCAGTATTTT
TRBJ2-7,NA,TRBD1,TRBV5-5,CASSLVQGAYEQYF,TGTGCCAGCAGCTTGGTCCAGGGGGCATACGAGCAGTACTTC
TRBJ1-3,NA,NA,TRBV7-2,CASSLGGAAGNTIYF,TGTGCCAGCAGCTTAGGGGGGGCGGCTGGAAACACCATATATTTT
TRBJ1-2,NA,NA,TRBV6-6,CASTLLQGPLYGYTF,TGTGCCAGCACCCTTCTGCAAGGGCCTCTATATGGCTACACCTTC
TRBJ2-7,once,TRBD1,TRBV3-1/TRBV3-2,CASSQKGTGYEQYF,TGTGCCAGCAGCCAAAAAGGGACAGGCTACGAGCAGTACTTC
TRBJ1-5,few,NA,TRBV4-1,CASSQSSRAIQPQHF,TGCGCCAGCAGCCAATCCTCTAGGGCAATTCAGCCCCAGCATTTT
TRBJ2-3,NA,NA,TRBV6-5,CASSYAARVSDTQYF,TGTGCCAGCAGTTATGCCGCCAGGGTTTCAGATACGCAGTATTTT
TRBJ2-3,NA,TRBD2,TRBV2,CASSELAGGKLTDTQYF,TGTGCCAGCAGTGAATTAGCGGGGGGGAAACTGACAGATACGCAGTATTTT
TRBJ1-1,NA,TRBD1,TRBV19,CASTPQGGNTEAFF,TGTGCCAGTACCCCCCAGGGGGGGAACACTGAAGCTTTCTTT
TRBJ2-1,NA,TRBD2,TRBV13,CASSGGGAPIEQFF,TGTGCCAGCAGCGGCGGGGGGGCCCCCATTGAGCAGTTCTTC
TRBJ2-3,NA,TRBD2,TRBV27,CASSLLAGGLNTDTQYF,TGTGCCAGCAGTTTGCTAGCGGGGGGCCTAAACACAGATACGCAGTATTTT
TRBJ2-1,NA,TRBD1,TRBV5-5,CASSPRTGGTYNEQFF,TGTGCCAGCAGCCCACGGACAGGGGGAACCTACAATGAGCAGTTCTTC
TRBJ2-4,NA,NA,TRBV29-1,CSVGTAGTLAKNIQYF,TGCAGCGTCGGTACCGCCGGGACCCTAGCCAAAAACATTCAGTACTTC
TRBJ2-3,NA,TRBD2,TRBV9,CASSVASGGTGATQYF,TGTGCCAGCAGCGTAGCTAGCGGGGGGACGGGGGCTACGCAGTATTTT
TRBJ2-5,NA,NA,TRBV6-1,CASSEQGGQRETQYF,TGTGCCAGCAGTGAACAGGGGGGGCAGCGAGAGACCCAGTACTTC
TRBJ1-4,NA,TRBD1,TRBV7-6,CASSDRGFGNEKLFF,TGTGCCAGCAGCGACAGGGGGTTCGGTAATGAAAAACTGTTTTTT
TRBJ1-2,few,TRBD1,TRBV7-8,CASSPGQASYGYTF,TGTGCCAGCAGCCCCGGACAGGCCAGCTATGGCTACACCTTC
TRBJ2-3,NA,TRBD2,TRBV4-1,CASSLGTSGGRATDTQYF,TGCGCCAGCAGCCTTGGGACTAGCGGGGGGAGAGCAACAGATACGCAGTATTTT
TRBJ1-1,NA,TRBD1,TRBV6-5,CASSLQGIDTEAFF,TGTGCCAGCAGTCTACAGGGGATTGACACTGAAGCTTTCTTT
TRBJ1-3,once,NA,TRBV19,CATQSSRRNTIYF,TGTGCCACCCAGTCGAGCAGGAGAAACACCATATATTTT
TRBJ1-1,NA,NA,TRBV5-1,CASSPWGNTEAFF,TGCGCCAGCAGCCCGTGGGGGAACACTGAAGCTTTCTTT
TRBJ2-7,NA,NA,TRBV3-1/TRBV3-2,CASSQAGDHEQYF,TGTGCCAGCAGCCAAGCAGGGGACCACGAGCAGTACTTC
TRBJ1-1,NA,NA,TRBV5-6,CASSFRTGPSGTEAFF,TGTGCCAGCAGCTTTAGAACAGGCCCCTCGGGCACTGAAGCTTTCTTT
TRBJ2-3,once,NA,TRBV10-1,CASSGGGTDTQYF,TGCGCCAGCAGTGGCGGGGGCACAGATACGCAGTATTTT
TRBJ1-5,NA,NA,TRBV12-5,CASGLDRVNQPQHF,TGTGCTAGTGGTTTGGACCGGGTAAATCAGCCCCAGCATTTT
TRBJ1-1,NA,NA,TRBV7-8,CASSLRVQDTEAFF,TGTGCCAGCAGCTTACGGGTGCAGGACACTGAAGCTTTCTTT
TRBJ1-2,NA,TRBD1,TRBV5-1,CASSSQAGQGGYGYTF,TGCGCCAGCAGCTCGCAAGCTGGACAGGGCGGCTATGGCTACACCTTC
TRBJ2-2,NA,TRBD1,TRBV14,CASSQAGGNTGELFF,TGTGCCAGCAGCCAGGCAGGGGGTAACACCGGGGAGCTGTTTTTT
TRBJ2-2,NA,NA,TRBV5-5,CASSLSTARDTGELFF,TGTGCCAGCAGCTTGTCGACGGCCCGGGACACCGGGGAGCTGTTTTTT
TRBJ2-3,NA,TRBD2,TRBV9,CASSVGGGADTQYF,TGTGCCAGCAGCGTCGGCGGGGGGGCCGATACGCAGTATTTT